The 20 T cell receptor beta chains listed next were all sequenced from one sample in a study of blood T cell repertoires in COVID-19 (dated by TCRdb to about 2020). The library was prepared using the immunoSEQ multiplex PCR assay. TCRdb holds this immuneACCESS table with in-frame rearrangements only. Some clones are missing; in checked studies, unresolved V genes explain under half, and the rest has no known cause. Here the sample has 200,000 or so clones; more than 65% occur a single time. The ten largest clones capture less than 2.5% of the sample. What was sequenced was peripheral blood. The receptors derive from a woman aged 60-75 years with acute or convalescent COVID-19.

The chain joins TRBV7-2 to TRBJ1-1; perhaps TRBD1 as D (6 bases). The CDR3 loop spans 14 amino acids. The germline gives CDR1 SGHTA, CDR2 FQGNSA. Trimming removed 5 bases from V and 3 bases from J, with 13 bases in between. The CDR3 bases are TGTGCCAGCAGCCAAGCCCCAGGGGACACTGAAGCTTTCTTT. Amino acids: CASSQAPGDTEAFF.

J is TRBJ1-2 and V is TRBV6-5, with D possibly TRBD1 on 6 matching bases. Germline-derived CDR1 and CDR2 are MNHEY and SVGAGI. CDR3 length equals 14 residues. Trimming shortened V by 4 bases and J by 8 bases, and 17 bases separated the two germline ends. The CDR3 spells CASSLQGLGEGYTF. The CDR3 region has the DNA TGTGCCAGCAGTTTACAGGGATTGGGGGAGGGCTACACCTTC.

The chain joins TRBV4-2 to TRBJ1-5; 10 nucleotides align to TRBD1. V lost 3 bases, J lost 7 bases, and 6 bases stayed unmatched. Germline CDR1 and CDR2: LGHNA and YNFKEQ. This CDR3 contains 15 residues. CDR3 DNA sequence: TGTGCCAGCAGCCAGAAGGACAGGGGGAGACAGCCCCAGCATTTT. Protein product: CASSQKDRGRQPQHF.

The CDR3 loop reads CASSFAGARTGELFF. The CDR3 DNA reads TGTGCCAGCAGCTTCGCGGGGGCGAGGACCGGGGAGCTGTTTTTT. This chain connects TRBV4-2 to TRBJ2-2, with D tentatively TRBD2 (7 bases). Germline assignment: CDR1 LGHNA and CDR2 YNFKEQ. CDR3 length equals 15 residues. Trimming left V 5 bases short and J 5 bases short, with 15 bases between.

The chain carries TRBV4-3 and TRBJ1-1; a weak D match, TRBD1 (5 bases). Germline V gene data show CDR1 as LGHNA and CDR2 as YSLEER. The CDR3 consists of 16 residues. V was cut by 4 bases and J by 0 bases, with 15 bases left in between. CDR3 in amino acids: CASSPRGGVLNTEAFF. CDR3 sequence (DNA): TGCGCCAGCAGCCCTCGCGGGGGAGTGTTGAACACTGAAGCTTTCTTT.

The V gene is TRBV6-2 or TRBV6-3, the J gene TRBJ1-3; D gene ambiguous. Looked up from germline, CDR1 is MNHEY and CDR2 is SVGEGT. The CDR3 consists of 14 residues. The V end lost 2 bases, the J end lost 4 bases, and 9 bases lay between the germline ends. The CDR3 nucleotides read TGTGCCAGCAGTTACGGCGGGGTCGGAAACACCATATATTTT. It specifies CASSYGGVGNTIYF.

The V and J genes are TRBV5-1 and TRBJ2-1, with 12 bases that match TRBD2. The CDR3 is 16 amino acids. V dropped 4 bases and J dropped 8; count of bases not matched to a gene: 10. Germline V gives CDR1 SGHRS, CDR2 YFSETQ. The CDR3 is CASSKPPSGGAHEQFF. As DNA, the CDR3 is TGCGCCAGCAGCAAGCCTCCTAGCGGGGGGGCGCATGAGCAGTTCTTC.

The sample holds one count of this clone. This chain links TRBV15 with TRBJ2-1, with unresolved D. V lost 0 bases to trimming and J lost 8 bases, with 8 bases between them. This CDR3 contains 13 residues. Germline loops: CDR1 LNHNV, CDR2 YYDKDF (reference sequence). The DNA of the CDR3 is TGTGCCACCAGCAGAGATAGTTATTATGAGCAGTTCTTC. Protein sequence: CATSRDSYYEQFF.

This clone showed up just a few times. The chain couples TRBV7-9 to TRBJ1-1, with a tentative D call TRBD1 (6 bases). This CDR3 has 15 amino acids. From germline, CDR1 is SEHNR and CDR2 FQNEAQ (reference sequence). The V and J ends lost 5 bases and 1 base respectively, with 14 bases between them. CDR3 nucleotides: TGTGCCAGCAGCGCGGAACAGGGTAGGAACACTGAAGCTTTCTTT. Encoded protein: CASSAEQGRNTEAFF.

This clone was detected only once. The J gene is TRBJ2-5, the V gene TRBV5-1; D is ambiguous. Trimming cost V 5 bases and J 1 base, with 3 bases left between them. This CDR3 has 11 residues. CDR1 SGHRS and CDR2 YFSETQ come from the germline V gene. The CDR3 coding sequence is TGCGCCAGCAGACTCCAAGAGACCCAGTACTTC. Protein product: CASRLQETQYF.

V gene TRBV5-6 combines with J gene TRBJ1-1, with D maybe TRBD1 (5 bases). Germline CDR1 is SGHDT and CDR2 is YYEEEE. CDR3 length: 14 amino acids. V shed 9 bases and J shed 6 bases, with 21 bases lying between them. In DNA form, the CDR3 reads TGTGCCACCCAAGACCTCAGGAGGGACCCTGAAGCTTTCTTT. Protein: CATQDLRRDPEAFF.

V and J are TRBV28 and TRBJ1-5; 12 bases are shared with TRBD1. Trimming took 7 bases from V and 4 from J; bases not matched to a gene: 8. Per the germline V gene, CDR1 is MDHEN and CDR2 is SYDVKM. The CDR3 has 16 residues. DNA for the CDR3: TGTGCCAGCACCGGGACAGGGGGCTTTGGGAATCAGCCCCAGCATTTT. This sequence encodes CASTGTGGFGNQPQHF.

The chain links TRBV19 to TRBJ1-2, with D unresolved. Germline CDR1 LNHDA, CDR2 SQIVND (reference sequence). The CDR3 runs 15 residues. V lost 7 bases to trimming and J lost 2 bases, with 17 bases between them. The CDR3 sequence: CASNTPEFGNYGYTF. The CDR3 DNA reads TGTGCCAGTAATACCCCGGAGTTCGGGAACTATGGCTACACCTTC. The full variable domain, completed using reference TRBV19 and TRBJ1-2, is DGGITQSPKYLFRKEGQNVTLSCEQNLNHDAMYWYRQDPGQGLRLIYYSQIVNDFQKGDIAEGYSVSREKKESFPLTVTSAQKNPTAFYLCASNTPEFGNYGYTFGSGTRLTVV.

The V and J genes are TRBV5-4 and TRBJ2-7; 7 bases are shared with TRBD1. J was trimmed by 2 bases and V by 1 base; bases with no gene match: 3. There are 14 residues in the CDR3. Germline CDR1 is SGHNT and CDR2 is YYREEE (reference sequence). The DNA for the CDR3 is TGTGCCAGCAGCTTGACCCAGGGGGCCTACGAGCAGTACTTC. Translating it yields CASSLTQGAYEQYF.

This rearrangement joins TRBV11-1 to TRBJ2-7; TRBD1 matches at 7 bases. Unmatched junction bases numbered 5, after V lost 0 bases and J lost 0 bases. The germline gives CDR1 SGHAT, CDR2 FQDESV (reference sequence). The length of the CDR3 is 16 residues. The CDR3 DNA follows: TGTGCCAGCAGCTTAGCGCCAGGGACAGCCTCCTACGAGCAGTACTTC. Encoded protein: CASSLAPGTASYEQYF.

The chain has TRBV5-5 and TRBJ1-6; maybe TRBD1 (5 bases). The CDR3 totals 15 residues. The V end lost 0 bases, the J end lost 9 bases, and 13 bases lay between the germline ends. CDR1 and CDR2 from the germline V gene are SGHKS and YYEKEE (reference sequence). The CDR3: CASSLVQGSVSPLHF. The CDR3 DNA follows: TGTGCCAGCAGCTTGGTTCAGGGTAGTGTTTCACCCCTCCACTTT.

The chain combines TRBV5-1 with TRBJ1-6; 8 bases agree with TRBD1. CDR3 length equals 16 residues. The ends lost 4 bases at V and 10 bases at J; junction bases unmatched: 13. Germline CDR1 SGHRS, CDR2 YFSETQ. The CDR3 DNA reads TGCGCCAGCAGCGCGCGTCAGGGGGCGCAAAGCTCACCCCTCCACTTT. Protein sequence: CASSARQGAQSSPLHF. Drawing the rest from reference TRBV5-1 and TRBJ1-6, the complete variable domain is KAGVTQTPRYLIKTRGQQVTLSCSPISGHRSVSWYQQTPGQGLQFLFEYFSETQRNKGNFPGRFSGRQFSNSRSEMNVSTLELGDSALYLCASSARQGAQSSPLHFGNGTRLTVT.

The rearrangement joins TRBV6-5 to TRBJ1-2; D perhaps matches TRBD1 (5 bases). The CDR3 spans 14 residues. CDR1 is MNHEY, CDR2 SVGAGI, per germline. V was pared by 5 bases and J by 6 bases, with 16 bases between. This chain's CDR3 is CASSPVQGSHGYTF. Here the CDR3 DNA reads TGTGCCAGCAGTCCTGTGCAGGGTTCGCATGGCTACACCTTC.

The rearrangement links TRBV20-1 to TRBJ1-2; the D is unclear. CDR3 size: 12 residues. CDR1 and CDR2 (germline): DFQATT, SNEGSKA (reference sequence). V was shortened by 3 bases and J by 8 bases, with 13 bases between the two germline ends. The CDR3 region has the DNA TGCAGTGCTAGTGAGAGTCCTTGGGGCTACACCTTC. Its protein is CSASESPWGYTF.

The V call is TRBV7-9, the J call TRBJ1-6; 9 nucleotides match TRBD1. Germline loops: CDR1 SEHNR, CDR2 FQNEAQ (reference sequence). After removal of 1 base from V and 9 bases from J, the junction contained 7 bases not matched to a gene. This CDR3 is 16 amino acids long. DNA for the CDR3: TGTGCCAGCAGCTTAGTGGGGACAGGGAGGGGTTCACCCCTCCACTTT. Its protein product is CASSLVGTGRGSPLHF.